This T cell receptor (beta chain) derives from a study of T-cell reconstitution after alpha-beta-depleted transplantation in children. Findings and caveats of the study: By about two months after transplant, alpha-beta T cells reportedly arose from several hundred graft clones that had expanded. Elevated TCRbeta diversity at day 60 was traced, in some patients, to surviving recipient T cells and thymic progenitors. By one year post-transplant, T-cell counts and diversity largely arose from T cells that were newly produced.

Molecular barcoding with unique molecular identifiers was used for the TCRbeta library. TCRdb re-analysed the PCR reads in MiXCR, keeping a single row per CDR3 protein. The sample holds about 78,000 distinct CDR3 sequences, around 14% seen once. Remarks on this clonotype: Its cognate antigen is unknown.

Trimming took off 2 bases at V and 7 bases at J, with 8 bases between the two ends. Germline V gene lookup returns CDR1 SGHVS and CDR2 FQNEAQ. The CDR3 covers 12 residues. The TCR originated in a male patient aged 2-10 years who had a stem cell transplant for acute lymphoblastic leukemia, so the T cells may come from the graft donor. The J gene is TRBJ1-2, the V gene TRBV7-8; D unclear. Sequenced here: PBMCs, mostly from graft donor cells, sampled 180 days after TCRalphabeta/CD19-depleted stem cell transplant. This CDR3 reads CASSLTGFGYTF. CDR3 in DNA: TGTGCCAGCAGCTTAACTGGGTTTGGCTACACCTTC.